Listed here are 18 T cell receptor beta chains from one sample, sequenced in a study of T cell responses to AZD1222 COVID-19 vaccine. The table came from immunoSEQ multiplex PCR; TCRdb's copy has only in-frame clones and leaves some out. Among 140,000 or so clones, around 90% were seen once, and the ten largest hold roughly 4%. The specimen comprised peripheral blood, sampled 28 days after the second AZD1222 dose. Receptors were obtained from an adult who received the AZD1222 COVID-19 vaccine.

The gene calls are TRBV11-2 and TRBJ2-3; unclear D gene. The CDR3 covers 12 residues. Germline CDR1 and CDR2: SGHAT and FQNNGV. The ends were cut back, 3 bases at V and 5 bases at J, with 6 bases in the middle. DNA of the CDR3: TGTGCCAGCAGCTTGTACCTAGATACGCAGTATTTT. Translated, it gives CASSLYLDTQYF. The whole variable domain, remainder taken from reference TRBV11-2 and TRBJ2-3, is EAGVAQSPRYKIIEKRQSVAFWCNPISGHATLYWYQQILGQGPKLLIQFQNNGVVDDSQLPKDRFSAERLKGVDSTLKIQPAKLEDSAVYLCASSLYLDTQYFGPGTRLTVL.

DNA of the CDR3: TGTGCCATCGGACACAGGGTAAGGCAGCCCCAGCATTTT. This encodes CAIGHRVRQPQHF. J is TRBJ1-5 and V is TRBV10-3; maybe TRBD1 (6 bases). This CDR3 contains 13 residues. Per the germline V gene, CDR1 is ENHRY and CDR2 is SYGVKD. Trimming stripped 8 bases from V and 7 bases from J, with 15 bases between.

The chain employs TRBV27 and TRBJ2-3; D is unresolved. CDR1 is MNHEY, CDR2 SMNVEV, per germline (reference sequence). Deletions cut 5 bases from V and 2 bases from J, with 20 bases between. The CDR3 is 17 amino acids. The CDR3 region is CASSPASAAWNTDTQYF. The CDR3 DNA sequence: TGTGCCAGCAGTCCAGCGAGTGCTGCGTGGAACACAGATACGCAGTATTTT.

The sample holds one count of this clone. The chain carries TRBV5-1 and TRBJ1-4; 9 bases are shared with TRBD1. The CDR3 is made up of 14 amino acids. Per germline, CDR1 SGHRS and CDR2 YFSETQ. With 3 bases clipped from V and 6 bases from J, the junction kept 3 bases outside the gene matches. Written as DNA, the CDR3 is TGCGCCAGCAGCTCGGGACAGGGAGATGAAAAACTGTTTTTT. Encoded protein: CASSSGQGDEKLFF. The variable domain in full, with the rest retrieved from reference TRBV5-1 and TRBJ1-4, is KAGVTQTPRYLIKTRGQQVTLSCSPISGHRSVSWYQQTPGQGLQFLFEYFSETQRNKGNFPGRFSGRQFSNSRSEMNVSTLELGDSALYLCASSSGQGDEKLFFGSGTQLSVL.

This sequence joins TRBV29-1 and TRBJ1-3, with no clear D. The germline V and J ends were trimmed by 7 bases and 0 bases, with 10 bases remaining between them. The CDR3 length is 13 residues. Germline loops: CDR1 SQVTM, CDR2 ANQGSEA. CDR3 amino acids: CSARSNSGNTIYF. The CDR3 DNA sequence: TGCAGCGCCCGAAGCAACTCTGGAAACACCATATATTTT. Full variable domain (outside the CDR3, taken from reference TRBV29-1 and TRBJ1-3): SAVISQKPSRDICQRGTSLTIQCQVDSQVTMMFWYRQQPGQSLTLIATANQGSEATYESGFVIDKFPISRPNLTFSTLTVSNMSPEDSSIYLCSARSNSGNTIYFGEGSWLTVV.

This sequence joins TRBV15 and TRBJ1-2, with D perhaps matching TRBD1 (5 bases). V dropped 5 bases and J dropped 8 bases, with 21 bases sitting between them. Germline V gene data show CDR1 as LNHNV and CDR2 as YYDKDF (reference sequence). The CDR3 loop spans 15 amino acids. The CDR3 is CATSPSTGTLFGYTF. The CDR3 region has the DNA TGTGCCACCAGCCCAAGCACCGGGACGCTCTTCGGCTACACCTTC.

The rearrangement links TRBV2 to TRBJ1-6; 9 nucleotides align to TRBD1. CDR3 size: 14 residues. Trimming removed 4 bases from V and 10 bases from J; junction bases left unmatched: 5. Looked up from germline, CDR1 is SNHLY and CDR2 is FYNNEI. The CDR3 sequence: CASSVGTGNSPLHF. The CDR3 bases are TGTGCCAGCAGTGTCGGGACAGGGAACTCACCCCTCCACTTT.

This sequence joins TRBV29-1 and TRBJ2-7; no clear D gene. The CDR3 is made up of 12 amino acids. Germline CDR1 is SQVTM and CDR2 is ANQGSEA. Trimming stripped 4 bases from V and 0 bases from J, with 7 bases between. The CDR3 is CSVGDTSYEQYF. The DNA for the CDR3 is TGCAGCGTTGGAGACACCTCCTACGAGCAGTACTTC.

This chain joins TRBV27 and TRBJ1-1; 7 bases agree with TRBD1. Germline V gene lookup returns CDR1 MNHEY and CDR2 SMNVEV (reference sequence). This CDR3 is built from 16 residues. The junction had 10 bases not matched to a gene; V was cut back by 6 bases and J by 0 bases. Written as DNA, the CDR3 is TGTGCCAGCAGAAAAAGGACAGGCGGTATGAACACTGAAGCTTTCTTT. Translation: CASRKRTGGMNTEAFF.

The chain carries TRBV5-5 and TRBJ1-2; TRBD1 matches 8 bases. CDR3 length: 15 amino acids. The trim removed 4 bases at V and 3 bases at J, leaving 8 bases unmatched. Germline V lookup: CDR1 SGHKS, CDR2 YYEKEE (reference sequence). CDR3 DNA: TGTGCCAGCAGCGTATCCGCAGGGGGCGACTATGGCTACACCTTC. The encoded protein is CASSVSAGGDYGYTF.

This chain joins TRBV6-1 and TRBJ2-2, with D unresolved. V gave up 0 bases and J gave up 6 bases, with 8 bases separating them. This CDR3 is built from 14 residues. Germline lookup yields CDR1 MNHNS and CDR2 SASEGT. The CDR3 nucleotides read TGTGCCAGCAGTGAAGCCGGTGGGGCCGGGGAGCTGTTTTTT. Protein: CASSEAGGAGELFF.

The rearrangement links TRBV9 to TRBJ2-3; the D is unclear. The V gene's germline CDR1 is SGDLS and CDR2 YYNGEE. Deletions cut 0 bases from V and 4 bases from J, with 15 bases between. CDR3 size: 16 residues. The CDR3 region has the DNA TGTGCCAGCAGCGTAGAAGCCCCCACCCCAGCAGATACGCAGTATTTT. As protein: CASSVEAPTPADTQYF.

The gene calls are TRBV10-3 and TRBJ2-5; 7 bases fit TRBD2. Germline CDR1 reads ENHRY; CDR2 reads SYGVKD. The CDR3 is made up of 13 amino acids. After removal of 6 bases from V and 4 bases from J, the junction contained 5 bases not matched to a gene. This chain's CDR3 is CAIRALAGETQYF. Here the CDR3 DNA reads TGTGCCATCAGGGCCTTAGCGGGAGAGACCCAGTACTTC.

The chain joins TRBV15 to TRBJ2-7; D is unclear. Trimming took 0 bases from V and 3 from J, leaving 6 bases between them. The CDR3 has 13 residues. Germline assignment: CDR1 LNHNV and CDR2 YYDKDF (reference sequence). The CDR3 DNA is TGTGCCACCAGCAGAGAGTCGGACTACGAGCAGTACTTC. This encodes CATSRESDYEQYF.

The V and J genes are TRBV27 and TRBJ2-5; TRBD2 matches at 7 bases. V lost 11 bases, J lost 5 bases, and 5 bases stayed unmatched. The CDR3 contains 11 residues. Germline V CDR1 and CDR2: MNHEY, SMNVEV (reference sequence). In DNA, the CDR3 is TGTGCCGCGGGGAGGGGTGAGACCCAGTACTTC. Encoded protein: CAAGRGETQYF.

The chain links TRBV4-3 to TRBJ1-6; TRBD1 aligns across 7 bases. Trimming cost V 3 bases and J 7 bases; bases outside gene matches: 6. Looked up from germline, CDR1 is LGHNA and CDR2 is YSLEER. The CDR3 consists of 15 residues. CDR3 in DNA: TGCGCCAGCAGCCACCGACAGGGTCTAAATTCACCCCTCCACTTT. Its protein is CASSHRQGLNSPLHF.

This chain connects TRBV10-3 to TRBJ2-1, with 7 bases identical to TRBD2. V dropped 4 bases and J dropped 7; count of bases not matched to a gene: 1. This CDR3 is built from 12 residues. Germline V gene sequence: CDR1 ENHRY, CDR2 SYGVKD. CDR3 loop: CAISALANEQFF. CDR3 coding DNA: TGTGCCATCAGTGCACTAGCGAATGAGCAGTTCTTC.

This rearrangement joins TRBV5-8 to TRBJ2-5, with unresolved D. This CDR3 has 14 amino acids. With 2 bases removed from V and 2 bases from J, the gap between germline ends came to 10 bases. Germline CDR1 reads SGHTS; CDR2 reads YDEGEE. CDR3 DNA: TGTGCCAGCAGCTTTTGGGGTGAACAAGAGACCCAGTACTTC. Protein: CASSFWGEQETQYF.